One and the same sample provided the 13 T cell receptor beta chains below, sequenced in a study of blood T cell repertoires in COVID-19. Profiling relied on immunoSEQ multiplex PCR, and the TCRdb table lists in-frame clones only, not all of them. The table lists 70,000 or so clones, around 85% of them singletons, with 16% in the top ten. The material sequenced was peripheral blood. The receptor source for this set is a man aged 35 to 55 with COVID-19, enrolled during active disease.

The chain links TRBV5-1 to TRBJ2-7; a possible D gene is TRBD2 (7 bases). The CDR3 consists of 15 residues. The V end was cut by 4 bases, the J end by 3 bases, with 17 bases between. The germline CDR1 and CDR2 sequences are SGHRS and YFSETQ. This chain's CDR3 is CASSVAGATNYEQYF. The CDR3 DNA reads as TGCGCCAGCAGCGTCGCGGGGGCCACTAACTACGAGCAGTACTTC.

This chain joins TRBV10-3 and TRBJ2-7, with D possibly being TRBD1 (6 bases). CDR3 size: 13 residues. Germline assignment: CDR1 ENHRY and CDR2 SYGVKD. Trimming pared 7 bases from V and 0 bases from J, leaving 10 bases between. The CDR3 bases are TGTGCCATCAATGCGGACAGCTCCTACGAGCAGTACTTC. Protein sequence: CAINADSSYEQYF.

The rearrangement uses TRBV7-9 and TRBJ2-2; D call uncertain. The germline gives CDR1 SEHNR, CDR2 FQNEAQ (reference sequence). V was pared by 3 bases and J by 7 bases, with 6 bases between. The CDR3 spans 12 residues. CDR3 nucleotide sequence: TGTGCCAGCAGCTTTCACAACGGGGAGCTGTTTTTT. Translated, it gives CASSFHNGELFF. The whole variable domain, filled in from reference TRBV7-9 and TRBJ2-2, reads DTGVSQNPRHKITKRGQNVTFRCDPISEHNRLYWYRQTLGQGPEFLTYFQNEAQLEKSRLLSDRFSAERPKGSFSTLEIQRTEQGDSAMYLCASSFHNGELFFGEGSRLTVL.

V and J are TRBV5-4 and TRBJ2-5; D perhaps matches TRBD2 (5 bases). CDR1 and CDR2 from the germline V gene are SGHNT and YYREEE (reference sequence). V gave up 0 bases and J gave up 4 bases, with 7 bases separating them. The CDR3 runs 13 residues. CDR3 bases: TGTGCCAGCAGCTTGGAACTAGGAGAGACCCAGTACTTC. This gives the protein CASSLELGETQYF.

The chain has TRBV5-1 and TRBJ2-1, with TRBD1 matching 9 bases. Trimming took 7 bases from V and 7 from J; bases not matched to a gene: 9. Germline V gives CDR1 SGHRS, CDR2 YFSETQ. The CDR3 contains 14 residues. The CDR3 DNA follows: TGCGCCAGCTCAGGGGGACAGGGATGGAATGAGCAGTTCTTC. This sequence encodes CASSGGQGWNEQFF.

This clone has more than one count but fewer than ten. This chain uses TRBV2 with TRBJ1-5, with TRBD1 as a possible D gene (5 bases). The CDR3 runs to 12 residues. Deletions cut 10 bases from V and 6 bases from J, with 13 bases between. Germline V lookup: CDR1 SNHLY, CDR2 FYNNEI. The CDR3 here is CATGRGGQPQHF. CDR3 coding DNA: TGTGCCACCGGACGGGGGGGTCAGCCCCAGCATTTT.

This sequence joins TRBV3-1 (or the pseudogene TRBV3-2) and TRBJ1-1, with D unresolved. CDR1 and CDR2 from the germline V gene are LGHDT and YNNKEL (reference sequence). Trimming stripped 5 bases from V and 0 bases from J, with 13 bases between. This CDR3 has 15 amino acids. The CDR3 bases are TGTGCCAGCAGCTTCCTTACAGTCATGAACACTGAAGCTTTCTTT. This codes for CASSFLTVMNTEAFF.

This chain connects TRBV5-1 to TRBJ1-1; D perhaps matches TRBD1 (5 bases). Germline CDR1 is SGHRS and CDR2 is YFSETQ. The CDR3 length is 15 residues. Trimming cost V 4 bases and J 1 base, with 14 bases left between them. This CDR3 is CASSHSQGENTEAFF. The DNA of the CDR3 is TGCGCCAGCAGCCACTCTCAAGGGGAGAACACTGAAGCTTTCTTT.

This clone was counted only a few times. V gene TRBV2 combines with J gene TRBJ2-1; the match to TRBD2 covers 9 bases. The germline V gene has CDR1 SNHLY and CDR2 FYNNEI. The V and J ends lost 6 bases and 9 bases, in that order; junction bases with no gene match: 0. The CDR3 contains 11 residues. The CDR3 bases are TGTGCCAGCAGACTAGCGGGTGAGCAGTTCTTC. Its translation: CASRLAGEQFF. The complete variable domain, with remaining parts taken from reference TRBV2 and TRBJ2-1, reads EPEVTQTPSHQVTQMGQEVILRCVPISNHLYFYWYRQILGQKVEFLVSFYNNEISEKSEIFDDQFSVERPDGSNFTLKIRSTKLEDSAMYFCASRLAGEQFFGPGTRLTVL.

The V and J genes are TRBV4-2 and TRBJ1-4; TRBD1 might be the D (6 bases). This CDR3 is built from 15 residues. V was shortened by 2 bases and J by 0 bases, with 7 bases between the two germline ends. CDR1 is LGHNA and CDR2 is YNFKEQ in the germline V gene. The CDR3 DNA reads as TGTGCCAGCAGCCAAAACAGGGCAACTAATGAAAAACTGTTTTTT. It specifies CASSQNRATNEKLFF.

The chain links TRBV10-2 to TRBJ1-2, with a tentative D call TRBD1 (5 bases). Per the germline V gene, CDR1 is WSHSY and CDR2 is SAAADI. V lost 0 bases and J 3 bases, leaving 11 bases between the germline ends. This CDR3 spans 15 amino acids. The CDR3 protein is CASSESQGGDYGYTF. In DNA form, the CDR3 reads TGCGCCAGCAGTGAGTCGCAAGGAGGGGACTATGGCTACACCTTC.

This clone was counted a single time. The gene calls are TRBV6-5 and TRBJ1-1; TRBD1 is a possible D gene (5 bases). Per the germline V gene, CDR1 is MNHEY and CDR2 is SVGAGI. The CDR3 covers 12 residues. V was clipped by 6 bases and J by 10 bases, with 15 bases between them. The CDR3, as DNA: TGTGCCAGCAGGGAGACAGACCGAGTAGCTTTCTTT. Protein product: CASRETDRVAFF.

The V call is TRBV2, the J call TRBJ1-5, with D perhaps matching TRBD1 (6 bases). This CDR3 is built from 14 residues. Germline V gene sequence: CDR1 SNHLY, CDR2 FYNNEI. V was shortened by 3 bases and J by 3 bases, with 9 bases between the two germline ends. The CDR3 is CASSDTGYNQPQHF. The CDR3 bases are TGTGCCAGCAGTGATACAGGGTACAATCAGCCCCAGCATTTT. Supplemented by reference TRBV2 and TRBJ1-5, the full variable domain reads EPEVTQTPSHQVTQMGQEVILRCVPISNHLYFYWYRQILGQKVEFLVSFYNNEISEKSEIFDDQFSVERPDGSNFTLKIRSTKLEDSAMYFCASSDTGYNQPQHFGDGTRLSIL.